The TCR beta chain under discussion was sequenced for a study of blood T cell repertoires in COVID-19. Overall study context: Donors in the United States, Italy and Spain gave samples during acute or convalescent COVID-19.

Germline V gives CDR1 MDHEN, CDR2 SYDVKM. CDR3 size: 14 residues. The junction had 5 bases not matched to a gene; V was cut back by 5 bases and J by 6 bases. Only in-frame clones appear in the TCRdb table, and some are missing; sequencing was by immunoSEQ multiplex PCR. This sample has about 170,000 clones, with 82% found just once. What was sequenced was peripheral blood. The rearrangement uses TRBV28 and TRBJ1-5; 9 bases map to TRBD1. This sequence was found in a woman aged 70-85 years with acute or convalescent COVID-19. The CDR3 coding sequence is TGTGCCAGCAGTGGAAGACAGGGGGGTCAGCCCCAGCATTTT. Amino acids: CASSGRQGGQPQHF.